This T cell receptor (beta chain) derives from a study of blood T cell repertoires in COVID-19. The table came from immunoSEQ multiplex PCR; TCRdb's copy has only in-frame clones and leaves some out. The sample holds 250,000 or so clones, roughly 81% seen once. Individuals drawn from approximately 26 US areas were about 18 to 100 years old. Germline assignment: CDR1 MGHDK and CDR2 SYGVNS. The CDR3 contains 17 residues. The trim removed 7 bases at V and 7 bases at J, leaving 19 bases unmatched. This clone was seen just once. This TCR derives from a woman aged 45-65 years who had been exposed to COVID-19. Sample: PBMCs or T cells enriched from blood (not recorded which). The V call is TRBV25-1, the J call TRBJ1-5; 7 positions match TRBD1. CDR3 residues: CASTLIQRGGGGQPQHF. Here the CDR3 DNA reads TGTGCCAGCACCCTAATCCAACGCGGAGGGGGCGGGCAGCCCCAGCATTTT.